This T cell receptor beta chain stems from a study of blood T cell repertoires in COVID-19. About the research overall: The United States, Italy and Spain were the sources of the acute and convalescent COVID-19 samples. Nucleic acid was either cDNA or gDNA, and it came from T cells, B-cell-depleted T cells, or PBMCs.

Authors' processing steps: Reference gene primers were amplified, and this amplification served to estimate nucleated cell counts. Profiling relied on immunoSEQ multiplex PCR, and the TCRdb table lists in-frame clones only, not all of them. The D gene and trimming were derived from the DNA, and the V and J assignments and clone size from that table. The data hold some 180,000 clones, with 79% observed a single time. The CDR3 spans 14 residues. After removal of 7 bases from V and 6 bases from J, the junction contained 8 bases not matched to a gene. Germline lookup yields CDR1 MNHNY and CDR2 SVGAGI (reference sequence). This clone was seen a handful of times. Patients from Seattle were sampled longitudinally, starting during active infection.

This receptor was identified in a woman aged 40 to 50 with COVID-19, enrolled during active disease. This chain links TRBV6-6 with TRBJ2-7, with 11 bases matching TRBD2. Sequencing was done on a sample of peripheral blood. Here the CDR3 reads CASTLAGGPGEQYF. CDR3 sequence (DNA): TGTGCCAGCACCTTAGCGGGGGGGCCGGGCGAGCAGTACTTC.